This TCR beta chain appears in the sequencing data of a study of OX40 agonist ivuxolimab in advanced cancers. Study observations and caveats: Averaged across samples, CD8+ T cells carried more expanded clones than CD4+ did. Compared with others, partial responders at 0.1-3.0 mg/kg displayed clonal expansion among the lowest. At doses 0.1 to 3.0 mg/kg, CD4+ and CD8+ clones expanded. The antigen specificity of the peripheral T cells (those that were expanded) was not determined.

Sequencing was performed with immunoSEQ multiplex PCR; in TCRdb, only in-frame clones are kept and a portion is missing. The profile shows approximately 76,000 clones, about 93% of them singletons. As regards this clone: As yet, its antigen is unknown.

The starting material was CD4+ or CD8+ T cells sorted from blood, obtained in a trial of the OX40 agonist ivuxolimab. The TCR was taken from an adult with an advanced solid tumor such as melanoma, head and neck, liver or kidney cancer.

The CDR3 nucleotides are TGTGCCAGCAGTTCCGCCGGGGGGAGTAGGGTTGAGCAGTTCTTC. Protein: CASSSAGGSRVEQFF. The chain combines TRBV6-5 with TRBJ2-1, with TRBD2 identical over 7 bases. Germline trimming cut 4 bases from V and 9 bases from J; bases unmatched to any gene: 12. The germline gives CDR1 MNHEY, CDR2 SVGAGI. The CDR3 extends over 15 amino acids.